This T cell receptor (beta chain) was identified during a study of control samples from healthy donors and cancer patients (dated by TCRdb to 2020 to 2021). Regarding this clone: Its antigen is not yet known. No base quality information exists; no much larger clone differs at one position.

Via the germline V gene, CDR1 is SGDLS and CDR2 YYNGEE. Relative to germline, V is missing 0 bases and J is missing 5 bases, with 7 bases of the junction outside any gene match. Taken from cysteine to phenylalanine, the CDR3 has 15 residues. CDR3 DNA only is kept here, 45 bases in frame from base 1. Library prep was done by the immunoSEQ multiplex PCR assay. Not all clones reach the TCRdb copy of this immuneACCESS table, which keeps in-frame sequences only. Checked studies attribute under half of the gap to unresolved V genes and leave the rest unexplained. Here the sample has about 120,000 clones; roughly nine tenths occur a single time. Together, the top ten hold 30% to 40% of the sample.

This receptor was identified in a man aged 50 or older in good health. Sequences were obtained from blood. The receptor chain draws on TRBV9 and TRBJ2-5; 7 bases in the junction line up with TRBD1. The CDR3 amino acid sequence is: CASSVDRGLGETQYF. The nucleotide sequence is given as TGTGCCAGCAGCGTAGACAGGGGCTTGGGGGAGACCCAGTACTTC.